This T cell receptor beta chain was obtained from a study of technical replicates of blood from several donors. CDR1 is MNHNY, CDR2 SVGAGI, per germline (reference sequence). V was cut by 2 bases and J by 8 bases, with 15 bases left in between. The CDR3 is 14 residues long. This table comes from immunoSEQ multiplex PCR, and its TCRdb copy is limited to in-frame clones, with some not included. The table lists 80,000 to 100,000 clones, approximately 95% of them singletons. The genes are TRBV6-6 and TRBJ1-2; D is unclear. The sequence was collected from a human donor in good health. The sample was T cells isolated from PBMCs. The CDR3 DNA follows: TGTGCCAGCAGTTACACGGGGTCTCTTACAGGCTACACCTTC. Translated, it gives CASSYTGSLTGYTF.